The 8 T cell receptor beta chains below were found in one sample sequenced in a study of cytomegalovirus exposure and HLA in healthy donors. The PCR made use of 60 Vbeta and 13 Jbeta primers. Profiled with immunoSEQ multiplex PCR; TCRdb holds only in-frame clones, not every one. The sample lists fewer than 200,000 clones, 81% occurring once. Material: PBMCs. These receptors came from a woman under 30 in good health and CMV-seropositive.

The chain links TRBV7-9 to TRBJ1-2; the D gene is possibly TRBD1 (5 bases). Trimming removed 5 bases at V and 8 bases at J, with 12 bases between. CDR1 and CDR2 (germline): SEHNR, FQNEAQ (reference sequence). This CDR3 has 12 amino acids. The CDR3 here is CASSPSGGGYTF. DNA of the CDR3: TGTGCCAGCAGCCCATCGGGGGGGGGCTACACCTTC.

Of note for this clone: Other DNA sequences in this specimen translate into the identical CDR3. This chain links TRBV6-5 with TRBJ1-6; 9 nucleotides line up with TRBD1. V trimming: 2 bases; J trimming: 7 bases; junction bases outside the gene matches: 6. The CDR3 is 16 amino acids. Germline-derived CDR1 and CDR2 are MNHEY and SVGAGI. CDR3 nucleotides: TGTGCCAGCAGTTACCTGGACAGGGGCGCCAATTCACCCCTCCACTTT. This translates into CASSYLDRGANSPLHF.

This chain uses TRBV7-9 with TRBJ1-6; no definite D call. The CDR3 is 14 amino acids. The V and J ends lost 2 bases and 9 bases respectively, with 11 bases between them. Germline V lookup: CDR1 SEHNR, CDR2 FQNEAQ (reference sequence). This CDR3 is CASSLRGLGSPLHF. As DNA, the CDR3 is TGTGCCAGCAGCTTAAGAGGGTTGGGTTCACCCCTCCACTTT. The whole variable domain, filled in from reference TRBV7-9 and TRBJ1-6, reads DTGVSQNPRHKITKRGQNVTFRCDPISEHNRLYWYRQTLGQGPEFLTYFQNEAQLEKSRLLSDRFSAERPKGSFSTLEIQRTEQGDSAMYLCASSLRGLGSPLHFGNGTRLTVT.

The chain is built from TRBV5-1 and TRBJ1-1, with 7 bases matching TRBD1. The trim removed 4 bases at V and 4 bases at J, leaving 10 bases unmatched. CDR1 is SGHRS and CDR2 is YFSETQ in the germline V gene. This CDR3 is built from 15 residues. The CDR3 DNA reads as TGCGCCAGCAGCCCCTTAACAGGGGCGGGCACTGAAGCTTTCTTT. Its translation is CASSPLTGAGTEAFF.

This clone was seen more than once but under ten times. The CDR3 spells CASSFTPGTGSGYGYTF. For the CDR3, the DNA is TGTGCCAGCAGTTTTACCCCTGGGACAGGGAGTGGCTATGGCTACACCTTC. V usage is TRBV27 and J usage is TRBJ1-2, with 9 positions matching TRBD1. Trimming removed 3 bases from V and 4 bases from J; junction bases left unmatched: 12. Germline V gene lookup returns CDR1 MNHEY and CDR2 SMNVEV (reference sequence). This CDR3 comprises 17 residues.

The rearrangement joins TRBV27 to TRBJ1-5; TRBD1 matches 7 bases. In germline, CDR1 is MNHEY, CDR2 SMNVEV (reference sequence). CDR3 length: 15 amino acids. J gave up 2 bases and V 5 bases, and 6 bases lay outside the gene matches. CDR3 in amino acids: CASSRQGDGNQPQHF. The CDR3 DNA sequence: TGTGCCAGCAGTAGACAGGGCGACGGCAATCAGCCCCAGCATTTT.

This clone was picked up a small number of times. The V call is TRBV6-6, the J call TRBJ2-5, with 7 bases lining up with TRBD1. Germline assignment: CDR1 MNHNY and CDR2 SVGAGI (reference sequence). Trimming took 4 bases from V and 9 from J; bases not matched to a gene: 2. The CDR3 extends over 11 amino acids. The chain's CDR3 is CASSSTGAQYF. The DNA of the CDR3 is TGTGCCAGCAGTTCTACAGGGGCCCAGTACTTC.

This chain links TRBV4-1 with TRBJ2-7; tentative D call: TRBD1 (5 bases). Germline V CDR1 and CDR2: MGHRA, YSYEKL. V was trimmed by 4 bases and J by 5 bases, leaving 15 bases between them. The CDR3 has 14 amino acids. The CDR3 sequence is CASSPKGIIHEQYF. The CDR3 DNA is TGCGCCAGCAGCCCCAAGGGGATTATCCACGAGCAGTACTTC.